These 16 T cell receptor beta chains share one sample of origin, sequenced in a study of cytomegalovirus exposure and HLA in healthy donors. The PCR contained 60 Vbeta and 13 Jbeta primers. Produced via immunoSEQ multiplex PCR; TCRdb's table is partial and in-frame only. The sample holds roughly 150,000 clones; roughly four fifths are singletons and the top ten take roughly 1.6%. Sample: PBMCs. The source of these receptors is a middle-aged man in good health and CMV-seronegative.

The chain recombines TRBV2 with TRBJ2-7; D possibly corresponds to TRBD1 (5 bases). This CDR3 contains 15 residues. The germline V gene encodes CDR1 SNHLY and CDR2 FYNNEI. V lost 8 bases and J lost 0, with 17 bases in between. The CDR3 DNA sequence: TGTGCCAGCGGGCCCCAGGGCCCGAGCTCCTACGAGCAGTACGTC. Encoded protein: CASGPQGPSSYEQYV.

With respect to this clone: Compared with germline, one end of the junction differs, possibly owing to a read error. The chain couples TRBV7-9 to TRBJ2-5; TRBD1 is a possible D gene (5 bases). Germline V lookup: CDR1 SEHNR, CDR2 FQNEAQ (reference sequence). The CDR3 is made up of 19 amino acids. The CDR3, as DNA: TGTTCCAGCAGCTTACCAGTAATAAGGGGTGCGATGTTCCAAGAGACCCAGTACTTC. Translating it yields CSSSLPVIRGAMFQETQYF.

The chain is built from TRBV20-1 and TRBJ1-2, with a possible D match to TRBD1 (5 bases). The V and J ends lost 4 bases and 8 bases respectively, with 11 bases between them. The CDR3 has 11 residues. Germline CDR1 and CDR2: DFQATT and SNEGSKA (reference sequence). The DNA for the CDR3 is TGCAGTGCTATGTCAGGGAACGGCTACACCTTC. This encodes CSAMSGNGYTF.

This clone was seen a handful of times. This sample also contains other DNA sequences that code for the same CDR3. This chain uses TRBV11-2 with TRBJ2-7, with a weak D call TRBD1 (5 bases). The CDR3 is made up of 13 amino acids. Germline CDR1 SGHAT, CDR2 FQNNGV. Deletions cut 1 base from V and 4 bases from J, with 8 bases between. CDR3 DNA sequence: TGTGCCAGCAGCTTAGGCAGGGTGTACGAGCAGTACTTC. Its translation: CASSLGRVYEQYF.

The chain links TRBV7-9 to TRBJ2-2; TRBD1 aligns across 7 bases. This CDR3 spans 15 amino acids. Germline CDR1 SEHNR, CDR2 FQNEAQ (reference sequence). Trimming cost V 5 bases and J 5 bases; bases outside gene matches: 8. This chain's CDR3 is CASSDPNRGTGELFF. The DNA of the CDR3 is TGTGCCAGCAGCGATCCTAACAGGGGAACCGGGGAGCTGTTTTTT.

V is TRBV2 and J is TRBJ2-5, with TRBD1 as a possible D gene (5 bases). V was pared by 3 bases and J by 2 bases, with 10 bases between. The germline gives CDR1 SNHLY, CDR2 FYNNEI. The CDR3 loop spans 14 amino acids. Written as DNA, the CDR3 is TGTGCCAGCAGTGAGAAGGGGCCGCAAGAGACCCAGTACTTC. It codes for CASSEKGPQETQYF.

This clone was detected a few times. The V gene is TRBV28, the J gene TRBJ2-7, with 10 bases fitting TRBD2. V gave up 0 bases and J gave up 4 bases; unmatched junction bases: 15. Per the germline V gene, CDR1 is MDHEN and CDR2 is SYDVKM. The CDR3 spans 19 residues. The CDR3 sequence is CASSLWLPAMGLARYEQYF. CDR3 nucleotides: TGTGCCAGCAGTTTATGGTTGCCAGCGATGGGACTAGCGCGGTACGAGCAGTACTTC.

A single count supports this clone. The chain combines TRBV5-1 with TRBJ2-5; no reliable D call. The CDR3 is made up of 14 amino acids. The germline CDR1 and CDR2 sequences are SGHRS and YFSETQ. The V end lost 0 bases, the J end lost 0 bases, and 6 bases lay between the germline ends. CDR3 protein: CASSLAPDQETQYF. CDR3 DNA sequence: TGCGCCAGCAGCTTGGCCCCAGACCAAGAGACCCAGTACTTC. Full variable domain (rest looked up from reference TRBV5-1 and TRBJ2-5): KAGVTQTPRYLIKTRGQQVTLSCSPISGHRSVSWYQQTPGQGLQFLFEYFSETQRNKGNFPGRFSGRQFSNSRSEMNVSTLELGDSALYLCASSLAPDQETQYFGPGTRLLVL.

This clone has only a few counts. The CDR3 DNA is TGCGCCAGCAGCCAAGGACTTTTAGCCAAAAACATTCAGTACTTC. Translating gives CASSQGLLAKNIQYF. This chain uses TRBV4-1 with TRBJ2-4; D not certain. The CDR3 spans 15 residues. The germline CDR1 and CDR2 sequences are MGHRA and YSYEKL. Trimming removed 1 base at V and 0 bases at J, with 7 bases between.

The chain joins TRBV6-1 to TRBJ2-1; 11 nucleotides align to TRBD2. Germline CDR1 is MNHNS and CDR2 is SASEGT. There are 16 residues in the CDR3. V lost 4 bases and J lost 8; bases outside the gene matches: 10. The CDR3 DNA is TGTGCCAGCAGTGTCCTTCTAGCGGGAGGACTCCATGAGCAGTTCTTC. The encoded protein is CASSVLLAGGLHEQFF.

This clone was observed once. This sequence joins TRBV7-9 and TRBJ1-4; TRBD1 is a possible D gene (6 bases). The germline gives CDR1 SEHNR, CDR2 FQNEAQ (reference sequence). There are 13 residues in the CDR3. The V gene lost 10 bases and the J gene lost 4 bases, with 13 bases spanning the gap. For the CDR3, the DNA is TGTGCCACCAGGACAGTCAATAATGAAAAACTGTTTTTT. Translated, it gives CATRTVNNEKLFF.

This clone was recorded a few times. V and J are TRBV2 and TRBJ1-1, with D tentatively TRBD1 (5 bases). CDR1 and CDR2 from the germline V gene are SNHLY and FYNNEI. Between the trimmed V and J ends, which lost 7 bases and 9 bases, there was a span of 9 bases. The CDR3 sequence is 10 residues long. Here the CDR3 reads CASMAGKAFF. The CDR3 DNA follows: TGTGCCAGCATGGCAGGGAAAGCTTTCTTT.

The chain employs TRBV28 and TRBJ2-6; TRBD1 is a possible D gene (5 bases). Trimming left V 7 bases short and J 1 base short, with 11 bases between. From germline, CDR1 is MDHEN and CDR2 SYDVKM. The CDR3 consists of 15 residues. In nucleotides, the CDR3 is TGTGCCAGCAATCAACCAGGGTCTGGGGCCAACGTCCTGACTTTC. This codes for CASNQPGSGANVLTF.

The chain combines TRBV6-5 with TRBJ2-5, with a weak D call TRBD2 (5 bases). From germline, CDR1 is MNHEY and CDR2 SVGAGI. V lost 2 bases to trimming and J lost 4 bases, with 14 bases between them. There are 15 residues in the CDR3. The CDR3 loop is CASSYTRTGGETQYF. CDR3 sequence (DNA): TGTGCCAGCAGTTACACCCGGACTGGTGGAGAGACCCAGTACTTC.

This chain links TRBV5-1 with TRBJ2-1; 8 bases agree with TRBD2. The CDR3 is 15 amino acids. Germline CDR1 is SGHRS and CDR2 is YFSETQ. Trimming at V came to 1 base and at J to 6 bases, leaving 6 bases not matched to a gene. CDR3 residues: CASSLRREVPNEQFF. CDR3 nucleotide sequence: TGCGCCAGCAGCTTGAGGCGGGAGGTCCCCAATGAGCAGTTCTTC.

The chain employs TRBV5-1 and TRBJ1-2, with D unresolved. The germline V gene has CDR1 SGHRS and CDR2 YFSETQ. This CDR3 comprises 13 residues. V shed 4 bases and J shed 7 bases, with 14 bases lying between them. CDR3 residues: CASSHGREGGYTF. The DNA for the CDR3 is TGCGCCAGCAGCCACGGGAGGGAAGGTGGCTACACCTTC. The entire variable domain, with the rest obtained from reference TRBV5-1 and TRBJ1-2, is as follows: KAGVTQTPRYLIKTRGQQVTLSCSPISGHRSVSWYQQTPGQGLQFLFEYFSETQRNKGNFPGRFSGRQFSNSRSEMNVSTLELGDSALYLCASSHGREGGYTFGSGTRLTVV.